The rows below give T cell receptor beta chains drawn from one sample of a study of OX40 agonist ivuxolimab in advanced cancers. Repertoires were generated with immunoSEQ multiplex PCR, while TCRdb's copy carries only in-frame clones and drops some. The sample comprises about 110,000 clones, 75% to 95% of which are singletons, and roughly 1.3% rests with the top ten. Here the sequenced sample was CD4+ or CD8+ T cells sorted from blood, taken in a trial of the OX40 agonist ivuxolimab. The receptors come from an adult with an advanced solid tumor such as melanoma, head and neck, liver or kidney cancer. The CDR3 runs from the conserved cysteine through the conserved F or W. The D gene is left open where the match is weak. A clone size is listed for some rows: how often the clone was seen (once, few, many), or a class if it is expanded.

V,D,size,length,J,CDR3,DNA
TRBV19,TRBD1,NA,12,TRBJ1-1,CASSIRQGEAFF,TGTGCCAGTAGTATAAGACAGGGCGAGGCTTTCTTT
TRBV7-9,NA,NA,15,TRBJ1-5,CASSAQDSFYQPQHF,TGTGCCAGCAGCGCCCAGGACAGCTTCTATCAGCCCCAGCATTTT
TRBV4-2,TRBD2,NA,15,TRBJ2-7,CASSSPGLSSYEQYF,TGTGCCAGCAGCTCTCCGGGACTAAGCTCCTACGAGCAGTACTTC
TRBV7-9,NA,once,15,TRBJ1-6,CASSPEGSYNSPLHF,TGTGCCAGCAGCCCCGAGGGCAGCTATAATTCACCCCTCCACTTT
TRBV4-3,NA,NA,15,TRBJ1-1,CASSQDYTGTFGAFF,TGCGCCAGCAGCCAAGACTACACAGGGACCTTCGGGGCTTTCTTT
TRBV14,NA,NA,13,TRBJ2-7,CASSQQQSYEQYF,TGTGCCAGCAGCCAACAACAGTCCTACGAGCAGTACTTC
TRBV19,NA,NA,14,TRBJ2-7,CASAHGELGYEQYF,TGTGCCAGTGCACATGGGGAGCTGGGTTACGAGCAGTACTTC
TRBV6-5,NA,NA,14,TRBJ1-3,CASITREGGNTIYF,TGTGCCAGCATCACTAGGGAGGGGGGAAACACCATATATTTT
TRBV9,TRBD2,NA,17,TRBJ2-2,CASSKGAGDRNTGELFF,TGTGCCAGCAGCAAGGGAGCGGGAGATAGAAACACCGGGGAGCTGTTTTTT
TRBV6-5,NA,NA,14,TRBJ2-7,CASSLVHDSYEQYF,TGTGCCAGCAGTTTGGTGCACGACTCCTACGAGCAGTACTTC
TRBV5-1,TRBD1,NA,15,TRBJ1-4,CASSTQGQLNEKLFF,TGCGCCAGCAGCACCCAGGGACAGCTAAATGAAAAACTGTTTTTT
TRBV7-9,NA,NA,15,TRBJ2-1,CASSLAGGPNNEQFF,TGTGCCAGCAGCTTAGCTGGCGGACCCAACAATGAGCAGTTCTTC
TRBV19,TRBD1,NA,16,TRBJ1-4,CATTRGPGKENEKLFF,TGTGCCACTACGAGGGGGCCTGGGAAGGAAAATGAAAAACTGTTTTTT
TRBV28,TRBD1,NA,17,TRBJ1-5,CASRYQGTGLSNQPQHF,TGTGCCAGCAGATATCAAGGGACAGGGCTTTCCAATCAGCCCCAGCATTTT
TRBV2,TRBD1,NA,15,TRBJ2-7,CASRYDRARTYEQYF,TGTGCCAGCAGATATGACAGGGCGAGAACCTACGAGCAGTACTTC
TRBV10-3,NA,NA,16,TRBJ1-5,CAISESRTGSNQPQHF,TGTGCCATCAGTGAATCCCGGACGGGCAGCAATCAGCCCCAGCATTTT
TRBV5-1,NA,NA,14,TRBJ2-7,CASSSQQGIHEQYF,TGCGCCAGCAGCTCACAACAGGGTATCCACGAGCAGTACTTC
TRBV27,TRBD1,NA,16,TRBJ2-6,CASRRDRVPGANVLTF,TGTGCCAGCAGGCGGGACAGGGTACCTGGGGCCAACGTCCTGACTTTC
TRBV18,NA,NA,15,TRBJ1-4,CASSLTGGDNEKLFF,TGTGCCAGCTCACTAACTGGCGGGGATAATGAAAAACTGTTTTTT
TRBV28,NA,NA,15,TRBJ2-1,CASTPFGRQANEQFF,TGTGCCAGCACCCCTTTCGGGAGACAGGCCAATGAGCAGTTCTTC
TRBV30,NA,once,15,TRBJ2-5,CAWRDELRGGETQYF,TGTGCCTGGAGGGACGAGCTCAGGGGGGGGGAGACCCAGTACTTC
TRBV11-3,NA,NA,15,TRBJ2-2,CASSGSTPNTGELFF,TGTGCCAGCAGCGGTAGTACCCCCAACACCGGGGAGCTGTTTTTT
TRBV6-5,NA,NA,15,TRBJ1-5,CASSLFRDSNQPQHF,TGTGCCAGCAGTTTGTTCCGGGACAGCAATCAGCCCCAGCATTTT
TRBV27,TRBD2,NA,15,TRBJ2-5,CASSSLAGAVETQYF,TGTGCCAGCAGTTCTCTAGCGGGAGCCGTGGAGACCCAGTACTTC
TRBV5-8,NA,NA,14,TRBJ1-1,CASSYRTANTEAFF,TGTGCCAGCAGCTACCGGACAGCTAACACTGAAGCTTTCTTT
TRBV11-2,NA,NA,18,TRBJ1-1,CASSLLPASGLRNTEAFF,TGTGCCAGCAGCCTTCTCCCGGCTTCAGGGTTGAGGAACACTGAAGCTTTCTTT
TRBV29-1,TRBD1,NA,13,TRBJ1-1,CSVDRDLNTEAFF,TGCAGCGTAGACAGGGATTTGAACACTGAAGCTTTCTTT
TRBV14,NA,NA,13,TRBJ1-2,CASSPPGLPSYTF,TGTGCCAGCAGCCCCCCTGGGCTACCGAGCTACACCTTC
TRBV5-6,NA,NA,15,TRBJ2-1,CASSLVGYSYNEQFF,TGTGCCAGCAGCTTGGTGGGTTACTCCTACAATGAGCAGTTCTTC
TRBV6-5,NA,NA,14,TRBJ1-5,CASSYSIKAGPQHF,TGTGCCAGCAGTTACTCGATAAAGGCTGGGCCCCAGCATTTT
TRBV6-1,NA,NA,12,TRBJ2-3,CASSDAADTQYF,TGTGCCAGCAGTGATGCCGCAGATACGCAGTATTTT
TRBV29-1,NA,NA,12,TRBJ2-1,CSVARPYNEQFF,TGCAGCGTCGCCCGTCCTTACAATGAGCAGTTCTTC
TRBV29-1,TRBD1,NA,13,TRBJ1-2,CSAPGQGVYGYTF,TGCAGCGCACCGGGACAGGGGGTCTATGGCTACACCTTC
TRBV27,TRBD1,NA,14,TRBJ1-4,CASSFRDRAEKLFF,TGTGCCAGCAGTTTCCGGGACAGGGCGGAAAAACTGTTTTTT
TRBV7-3,TRBD2,NA,15,TRBJ2-5,CASSLPGGSQETQYF,TGTGCCAGCAGCCTACCGGGAGGGAGCCAAGAGACCCAGTACTTC
TRBV28,TRBD1,NA,14,TRBJ1-2,CASSLGQGKYGYTF,TGTGCCAGCAGTTTAGGACAGGGCAAGTATGGCTACACCTTC
TRBV7-2,NA,NA,17,TRBJ2-7,CASSLGALGEAAYEQYF,TGTGCCAGCAGCTTAGGGGCCTTAGGGGAGGCGGCGTACGAGCAGTACTTC
TRBV5-5,NA,once,13,TRBJ1-1,CASSLGGGTEAFF,TGTGCCAGCAGCTTGGGGGGCGGCACTGAAGCTTTCTTT
TRBV5-1,NA,NA,13,TRBJ1-1,CASSFTENTEAFF,TGCGCCAGCAGCTTCACAGAAAACACTGAAGCTTTCTTT
TRBV9,NA,NA,14,TRBJ2-2,CASSLNSDTGELFF,TGTGCCAGCAGCCTAAACAGCGACACCGGGGAGCTGTTTTTT
TRBV18,NA,NA,13,TRBJ1-1,CASSPGWNTEAFF,TGTGCCAGCTCACCAGGGTGGAACACTGAAGCTTTCTTT
TRBV18,NA,NA,14,TRBJ1-4,CASSPGQATEKLFF,TGTGCCAGCTCACCGGGTCAGGCCACTGAAAAACTGTTTTTT
TRBV9,NA,NA,14,TRBJ2-6,CASSAPSGANVLTF,TGTGCCAGCAGCGCCCCGTCCGGGGCCAACGTCCTGACTTTC
TRBV11-2,NA,NA,15,TRBJ1-2,CASSLEGATVYGYTF,TGTGCCAGCAGCTTAGAAGGGGCAACGGTCTATGGCTACACCTTC
TRBV11-3,TRBD2,NA,16,TRBJ2-1,CASSLEQGGGYNEQFF,TGTGCCAGCAGCTTAGAGCAAGGCGGGGGCTACAATGAGCAGTTCTTC
TRBV27,NA,once,18,TRBJ2-4,CASSLMGNSVGPKNIQYF,TGTGCCAGCAGTTTAATGGGCAACTCGGTTGGGCCCAAAAACATTCAGTACTTC
TRBV27,NA,NA,13,TRBJ2-7,CASSPEYQYEQYF,TGTGCCAGCAGTCCCGAATACCAATACGAGCAGTACTTC
TRBV5-1,NA,NA,15,TRBJ2-2,CASSLVAGNSGELFF,TGCGCCAGCAGCTTGGTCGCAGGGAATAGCGGGGAGCTGTTTTTT
TRBV7-7,NA,NA,16,TRBJ2-5,CASSPNPGTAKETQYF,TGTGCTAGCAGCCCCAACCCCGGGACGGCAAAAGAGACCCAGTACTTC
TRBV19,TRBD2,NA,14,TRBJ2-7,CASSSQAGAYEQYF,TGTGCCAGTAGTTCACAAGCGGGAGCCTACGAGCAGTACTTC